Each of the 24 T cell receptor beta chains below was sequenced from the same sample in a study of metastatic and nonmetastatic thyroid tumors. Every patient was untreated before thyroid surgery. TCRdb reanalyzed the PCR reads with MiXCR. The table includes about 25,000 clones, approximately 22% detected once. Sequenced sample: adjacent normal tissue. The source is a female donor with papillary thyroid cancer or a benign thyroid nodule (not recorded which). Some clones in this sample may be carry-over from other donors' samples.

There are a few counts of this clone. The V gene is TRBV6-1, the J gene TRBJ2-1; 13 nucleotides align to TRBD2. Germline V gene sequence: CDR1 MNHNS, CDR2 SASEGT. With V trimmed by 7 bases and J by 12 bases, 15 bases remained unmatched. This CDR3 is 16 amino acids long. CDR3 in amino acids: CASINDGLAGADGQFF. In nucleotides, the CDR3 is TGTGCCAGCATTAACGACGGACTAGCGGGAGCCGATGGGCAGTTCTTC.

V gene TRBV19 combines with J gene TRBJ1-5; a weak D match, TRBD1 (6 bases). This CDR3 spans 17 amino acids. Trimming took 5 bases from V and 5 from J, leaving 22 bases between them. CDR1 LNHDA and CDR2 SQIVND come from the germline V gene (reference sequence). The DNA for the CDR3 is TGTGCCAGTAGTGTTGCGGAGGACAAGGGACACGATCAGCCCCAGCATTTT. Its translation is CASSVAEDKGHDQPQHF.

This clone is medium-sized by share. Here the CDR3 reads CASSLGRLLAGEQYF. CDR3 nucleotides: TGTGCCAGCAGTTTAGGGAGACTGCTGGCGGGCGAGCAGTACTTC. This chain connects TRBV28 to TRBJ2-7; D is perhaps TRBD2 (5 bases). V lost 2 bases to trimming and J lost 6 bases, with 17 bases between them. The CDR3 sequence is 15 residues long. Germline V gene lookup returns CDR1 MDHEN and CDR2 SYDVKM.

This chain links TRBV6-1 with TRBJ1-2; no definite D call. This CDR3 is 13 amino acids long. The V end lost 6 bases, the J end lost 2 bases, and 10 bases lay between the germline ends. Germline V gene sequence: CDR1 MNHNS, CDR2 SASEGT. The CDR3 reads CASSPGPNYGYTF. The CDR3 coding sequence is TGTGCCAGCAGCCCTGGGCCGAACTATGGCTACACCTTC.

This clone appeared many times. The chain has TRBV3-1 and TRBJ2-3; 8 bases agree with TRBD1. Unmatched junction bases numbered 6, after V lost 4 bases and J lost 3 bases. CDR1 and CDR2 (germline): LGHDT, YNNKEL (reference sequence). This CDR3 comprises 15 residues. CDR3 amino acids: CASSPGQAETDTQYF. The CDR3 DNA is TGTGCCAGCAGCCCGGGACAGGCGGAAACAGATACGCAGTATTTT.

As regards this clone: An end of the junction does not agree with germline; a read error may underlie this. V gene TRBV5-1 combines with J gene TRBJ1-4; D gene unclear. Germline assignment: CDR1 SGHRS and CDR2 YFSETQ. The CDR3 is 13 residues long. This CDR3 is CASSLASGEKLFF. CDR3 nucleotide sequence: TGTGCCAGCAGCTTGGCTTCTGGGGAAAAACTGTTTTTT.

This clone ranks as medium-sized (0.01 to 0.1%). V is TRBV27 and J is TRBJ1-3; the D gene is possibly TRBD1 (6 bases). The CDR3 runs 13 residues. The ends were cut back, 10 bases at V and 4 bases at J, with 14 bases in the middle. Germline-derived CDR1 and CDR2 are MNHEY and SMNVEV (reference sequence). The CDR3 bases are TGTGCCACTCATAAGGGGGACGGAAACACCATATATTTT. It specifies CATHKGDGNTIYF.

By sample fraction, this clone is large. The V and J genes are TRBV27 and TRBJ2-7, with D tentatively TRBD2 (6 bases). V lost 4 bases, J lost 7 bases, and 14 bases lay in between. CDR3 length: 13 residues. Germline V CDR1 and CDR2: MNHEY, SMNVEV (reference sequence). CDR3 in amino acids: CASSSPGGREQYF. CDR3 in DNA: TGTGCCAGCAGTTCCCCCGGGGGTAGGGAGCAGTACTTC.

This clone appeared many times. The V and J genes are TRBV6-1 and TRBJ1-4, with D unresolved. The CDR3 spans 14 residues. The V gene's germline CDR1 is MNHNS and CDR2 SASEGT. V was shortened by 4 bases and J by 5 bases, with 11 bases between the two germline ends. This chain's CDR3 is CASSAVFSNEKLFF. CDR3 nucleotide sequence: TGTGCCAGCAGTGCAGTGTTCTCCAATGAAAAACTGTTTTTT.

Many counts were recorded for this clone. This chain links TRBV4-2 with TRBJ1-3; no reliable D call. Deletions cut 4 bases from V and 0 bases from J, with 10 bases between. The germline gives CDR1 LGHNA, CDR2 YNFKEQ. This CDR3 spans 15 amino acids. The CDR3 loop reads CASSRAIISGNTIYF. The CDR3 nucleotides are TGTGCCAGCAGCCGGGCCATCATCTCTGGAAACACCATATATTTT.

This clone was observed a handful of times. The junction differs from germline at one of its ends, possibly a read error. The chain uses TRBV12-3 or TRBV12-4 and TRBJ1-5; no reliable D call. The CDR3 runs to 12 residues. This CDR3 reads CASRLTIPPQNF. The CDR3 DNA follows: TGTGCCAGCAGACTGACAATTCCGCCCCAGAATTTT.

The chain couples TRBV7-1 to TRBJ2-1; 13 bases agree with TRBD2. TRBV7-1 belongs to the ORF category, with a function that is uncertain. The CDR3 is 19 amino acids. Losses at the gene ends were 6 bases for V and 4 bases for J; bases not matched to a gene: 15. DNA for the CDR3: TGTGCCAGCAGGTCCTTTACTTGGACTAGCGGGAGTATGTACAATGAGCAGTTCTTC. Its protein is CASRSFTWTSGSMYNEQFF.

Judged by abundance, this clone is medium-sized. The CDR3 protein is CASSYRSLNYGYTF. Here the CDR3 DNA reads TGTGCCAGCAGTTATAGGAGCTTGAACTATGGCTACACCTTC. This chain connects TRBV12-3 or TRBV12-4 to TRBJ1-2; D is ambiguous. V was pared by 4 bases and J by 2 bases, with 11 bases between. This CDR3 is 14 amino acids long.

This clone is classed as medium-sized. The DNA for the CDR3 is TGTGCCACCGGCCCGGGGCAGACCTCCTACGAGCAGTACTTC. Its protein product is CATGPGQTSYEQYF. V gene TRBV2 combines with J gene TRBJ2-7; tentatively, D is TRBD1 or TRBD2 (5 bases each). Looked up from germline, CDR1 is SNHLY and CDR2 is FYNNEI. This CDR3 comprises 14 residues. Trimming took off 10 bases at V and 0 bases at J, with 16 bases between the two ends.

This clone has just a few counts. This sequence joins TRBV2 and TRBJ1-1, with 9 nucleotides matching TRBD1. The trim removed 4 bases at V and 4 bases at J, leaving 4 bases unmatched. The germline gives CDR1 SNHLY, CDR2 FYNNEI. The CDR3 consists of 14 residues. Written as DNA, the CDR3 is TGTGCCAGCAGTGCGGACAGGGGAAGCACTGAAGCTTTCTTT. It specifies CASSADRGSTEAFF.

This chain connects TRBV10-3 to TRBJ1-2, with 10 bases identical to TRBD1. Trimming removed 3 bases from V and 0 bases from J; junction bases left unmatched: 7. The CDR3 extends over 17 amino acids. From germline, CDR1 is ENHRY and CDR2 SYGVKD. The CDR3 bases are TGTGCCATCAGTGATCCGCGGGACAGGGGAACTAACTATGGCTACACCTTC. It encodes CAISDPRDRGTNYGYTF.

This chain uses TRBV30 with TRBJ2-7, with 9 bases identical to TRBD2. The germline V gene has CDR1 GTSNPN and CDR2 SVGIG (reference sequence). The CDR3 covers 13 residues. The J segment lost 5 bases and the V segment lost 5 bases, leaving 7 bases of the junction unmatched. The DNA of the CDR3 is TGTGCCTGGGTGACTAGCGGAAGGGACGAGCAGTACTTC. This encodes CAWVTSGRDEQYF.

This clone is medium-sized (0.01 to 0.1%) within its sample. The chain employs TRBV19 and TRBJ1-1, with 10 bases identical to TRBD1. V trimming: 2 bases; J trimming: 4 bases; junction bases outside the gene matches: 4. The CDR3 is 15 amino acids. Germline loops: CDR1 LNHDA, CDR2 SQIVND (reference sequence). The CDR3: CASSIRGQGVTEAFF. The DNA for the CDR3 is TGTGCCAGTAGTATACGAGGACAGGGGGTCACTGAAGCTTTCTTT.

As for this clone: This sequence may be a read error, since a much larger clone differs from it by one base. The rearrangement uses TRBV19 and TRBJ2-3, with D tentatively TRBD2 (6 bases). CDR1 is LNHDA, CDR2 SQIVND, per germline (reference sequence). CDR3 size: 13 residues. V shed 10 bases and J shed 2 bases, with 13 bases lying between them. CDR3: CAINLADTDTQYF. Written as DNA, the CDR3 is TGTGCCATCAACTTAGCGGACACAGATACGCAGTATTTT.

In this sample, this clone is medium-sized. The rearrangement uses TRBV6-2 or TRBV6-3 and TRBJ1-1; D is perhaps TRBD1 (6 bases). The V end was cut by 6 bases, the J end by 0 bases, with 20 bases between. The CDR3 is made up of 17 amino acids. The V gene's germline CDR1 is MNHEY and CDR2 SVGEGT. The CDR3 DNA follows: TGTGCCAGCAGCTCCAGACAGGTCCGGGGCTTGAACACTGAAGCTTTCTTT. This sequence encodes CASSSRQVRGLNTEAFF.

There are many counts of this clone. This rearrangement joins TRBV20-1 to TRBJ2-2, with 7 bases lining up with TRBD2. Germline V gives CDR1 DFQATT, CDR2 SNEGSKA (reference sequence). This CDR3 comprises 14 residues. V was clipped by 2 bases and J by 5 bases; unmatched bases: 5. The CDR3 DNA sequence: TGCAGTGCTAGAAGGGACTATCTTACCGGGGAGCTGTTTTTT. It translates to CSARRDYLTGELFF.

This clone was counted ten times or more. V is TRBV29-1 and J is TRBJ1-1; perhaps TRBD1 as D (6 bases). V was pared by 8 bases and J by 0 bases, with 16 bases between. Germline CDR1 SQVTM, CDR2 ANQGSEA. The CDR3 runs to 14 residues. CDR3: CSSSGGPLNTEAFF. As DNA, the CDR3 is TGCAGCTCCTCTGGGGGGCCCTTGAACACTGAAGCTTTCTTT.

The rearrangement uses TRBV25-1 and TRBJ2-3, with no clear D. V lost 1 base and J lost 4, with 9 bases in between. This CDR3 is 14 amino acids long. Germline V CDR1 and CDR2: MGHDK, SYGVNS. Here the CDR3 reads CASSELAGSDTQYF. CDR3 bases: TGTGCCAGCAGTGAATTGGCAGGTTCAGATACGCAGTATTTT.

This clone was counted between two and nine times. No conserved phenylalanine or tryptophan ends this CDR3, so it is likely a read error. The DNA is omitted, as the CDR3 cannot be located on it reliably, and the CDR3 follows TCRdb's listing. The CDR3 is CASRGTGEHI. The V and J genes are TRBV10-1 and TRBJ2-7; the table's D gene call, TRBD2, was not cross checked with the DNA. The V gene's germline CDR1 is WNHNN and CDR2 SYGVQD (reference sequence). The CDR3 is 10 residues long, counting both termini.